These 5 T cell receptor beta chains were sequenced from one sample in a study of cytotoxic CD8 clonotypes in ibrutinib-treated CLL. The method was immunoSEQ multiplex PCR; TCRdb's version includes in-frame clones alone and lacks a portion of them. The data hold roughly 51,000 clones, with approximately 50% observed a single time. Sequencing was performed on PBMCs, taken after 12 months of ibrutinib treatment. These receptors came from a human donor with chronic lymphocytic leukemia.

This clone was counted only a few times. V and J are TRBV5-4 and TRBJ2-7, with D possibly TRBD2 on 6 matching bases. Trimming shortened V by 3 bases and J by 5 bases, and 18 bases separated the two germline ends. The CDR3 consists of 15 residues. From germline, CDR1 is SGHNT and CDR2 YYREEE (reference sequence). The DNA for the CDR3 is TGTGCCAGCAGCTCCGTTGGGGGGAGACGAAACGAGCAGTACTTC. Protein: CASSSVGGRRNEQYF.

The chain has TRBV15 and TRBJ1-1, with a possible D match to TRBD1 (5 bases). Germline V gene lookup returns CDR1 LNHNV and CDR2 YYDKDF (reference sequence). V was trimmed by 3 bases and J by 3 bases, leaving 14 bases between them. The CDR3 is 15 residues long. The CDR3 region has the DNA TGTGCCACCAGCAGCCCGCGGGGCGCGGACACTGAAGCTTTCTTT. Its protein product is CATSSPRGADTEAFF. The complete variable domain, with remaining parts taken from reference TRBV15 and TRBJ1-1, reads DAMVIQNPRYQVTQFGKPVTLSCSQTLNHNVMYWYQQKSSQAPKLLFHYYDKDFNNEADTPDNFQSRRPNTSFCFLDIRSPGLGDTAMYLCATSSPRGADTEAFFGQGTRLTVV.

The chain combines TRBV7-2 with TRBJ1-4; TRBD1 aligns across 8 bases. The CDR3 consists of 15 residues. Per germline, CDR1 SGHTA and CDR2 FQGNSA. Unmatched junction bases numbered 6, after V lost 4 bases and J lost 5 bases. This CDR3 reads CASSSYRGWNEKLFF. The CDR3 DNA reads TGTGCCAGCAGCTCGTACAGGGGGTGGAATGAAAAACTGTTTTTT.

The V gene is TRBV6-1, the J gene TRBJ2-7, with D perhaps TRBD2 (6 bases). CDR3 length equals 14 residues. Trimming removed 8 bases at V and 7 bases at J, with 21 bases between. CDR1 is MNHNS and CDR2 is SASEGT in the germline V gene. The CDR3 sequence is CASRISGSTGEQYF. The CDR3 coding sequence is TGTGCCAGCCGGATAAGCGGGTCCACGGGGGAGCAGTACTTC.

The chain combines TRBV18 with TRBJ2-7; 11 nucleotides align to TRBD1. The CDR3 spans 15 residues. Trimming cost V 5 bases and J 4 bases; bases outside gene matches: 7. In germline, CDR1 is KGHSH, CDR2 LQKENI. In DNA, the CDR3 is TGTGCCAGCTCATCCCCGGGACAGGGGGGTTACGAGCAGTACTTC. This sequence encodes CASSSPGQGGYEQYF.